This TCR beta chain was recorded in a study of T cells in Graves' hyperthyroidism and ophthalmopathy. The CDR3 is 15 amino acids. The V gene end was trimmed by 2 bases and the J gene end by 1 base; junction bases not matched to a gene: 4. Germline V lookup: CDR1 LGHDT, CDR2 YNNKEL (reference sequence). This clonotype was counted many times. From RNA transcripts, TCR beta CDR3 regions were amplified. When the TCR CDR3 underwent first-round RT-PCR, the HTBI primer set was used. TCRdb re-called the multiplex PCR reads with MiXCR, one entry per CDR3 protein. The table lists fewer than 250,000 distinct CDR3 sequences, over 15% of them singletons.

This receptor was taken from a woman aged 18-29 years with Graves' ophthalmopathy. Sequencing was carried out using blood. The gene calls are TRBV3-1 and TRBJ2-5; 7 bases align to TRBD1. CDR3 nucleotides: TGTGCCAGCAGCCAAATAGGGACAGCCCAAGAGACCCAGTACTTC. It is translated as CASSQIGTAQETQYF.